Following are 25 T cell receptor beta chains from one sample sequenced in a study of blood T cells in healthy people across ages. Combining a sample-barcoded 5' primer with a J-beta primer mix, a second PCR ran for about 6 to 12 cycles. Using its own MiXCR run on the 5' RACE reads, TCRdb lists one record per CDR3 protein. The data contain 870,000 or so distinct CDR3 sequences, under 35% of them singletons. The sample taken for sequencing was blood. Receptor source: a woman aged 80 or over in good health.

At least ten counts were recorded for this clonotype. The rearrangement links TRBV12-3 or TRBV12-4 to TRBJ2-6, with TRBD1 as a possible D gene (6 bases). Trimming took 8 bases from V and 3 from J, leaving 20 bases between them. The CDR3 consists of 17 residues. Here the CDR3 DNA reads TGTGCCAGCGCTTGGGGGACAACAGTTTTTGGGGCCAACGTCCTGACTTTC. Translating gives CASAWGTTVFGANVLTF.

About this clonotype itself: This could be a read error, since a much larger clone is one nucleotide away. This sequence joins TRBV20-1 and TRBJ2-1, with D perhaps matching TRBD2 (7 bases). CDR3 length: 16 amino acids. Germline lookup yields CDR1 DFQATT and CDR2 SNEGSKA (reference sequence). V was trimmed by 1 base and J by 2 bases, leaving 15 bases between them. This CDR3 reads CSARVVGGAAYNEQFF. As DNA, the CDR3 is TGCAGTGCTAGAGTTGTGGGGGGGGCCGCCTACAATGAGCAGTTCTTC.

This chain's CDR3 is CSVQRSGRNTEAFF. The CDR3 DNA reads as TGCAGCGTTCAAAGGTCGGGCAGGAACACTGAAGCTTTCTTT. This sequence joins TRBV29-1 and TRBJ1-1; D not resolved. V gave up 5 bases and J gave up 1 base, with 14 bases separating them. There are 14 residues in the CDR3. Germline assignment: CDR1 SQVTM and CDR2 ANQGSEA.

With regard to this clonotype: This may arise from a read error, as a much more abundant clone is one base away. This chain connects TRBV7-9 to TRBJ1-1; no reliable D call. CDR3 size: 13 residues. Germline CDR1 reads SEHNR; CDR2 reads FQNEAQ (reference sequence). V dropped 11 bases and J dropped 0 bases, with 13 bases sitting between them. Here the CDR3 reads CAGHRTLNTEAFF. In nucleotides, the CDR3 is TGTGCCGGCCACCGGACTTTGAACACTGAAGCTTTCTTT.

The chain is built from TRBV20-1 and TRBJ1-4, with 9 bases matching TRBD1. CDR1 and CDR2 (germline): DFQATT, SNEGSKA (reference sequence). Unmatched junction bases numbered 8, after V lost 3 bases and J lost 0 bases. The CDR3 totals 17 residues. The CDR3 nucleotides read TGCAGTGCTAGGGTTCCGGGACAGGGTGCAACTAATGAAAAACTGTTTTTT. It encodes CSARVPGQGATNEKLFF.

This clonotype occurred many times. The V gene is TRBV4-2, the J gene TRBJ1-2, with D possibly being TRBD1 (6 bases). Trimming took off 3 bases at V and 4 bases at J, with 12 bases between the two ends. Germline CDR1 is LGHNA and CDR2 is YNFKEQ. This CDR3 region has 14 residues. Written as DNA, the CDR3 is TGTGCCAGCAGCCAGAGACAGGACCCCTATGGCTACACCTTC. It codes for CASSQRQDPYGYTF.

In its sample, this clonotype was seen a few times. The CDR3 region has the DNA TGTGCCAGCAGCCCGGGTGGAGCGGGGCCCGATACGCAGTATTTT. Its translation is CASSPGGAGPDTQYF. The rearrangement joins TRBV9 to TRBJ2-3; 7 bases align to TRBD2. From germline, CDR1 is SGDLS and CDR2 YYNGEE. Trimming removed 4 bases from V and 6 bases from J; junction bases left unmatched: 11. This CDR3 has 15 amino acids.

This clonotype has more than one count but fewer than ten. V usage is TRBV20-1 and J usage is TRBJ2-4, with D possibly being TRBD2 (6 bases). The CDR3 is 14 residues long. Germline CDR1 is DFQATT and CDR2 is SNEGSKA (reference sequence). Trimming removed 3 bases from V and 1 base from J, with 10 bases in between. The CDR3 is CSASLRGAKNIQYF. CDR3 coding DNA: TGCAGTGCTAGTTTACGGGGGGCCAAAAACATTCAGTACTTC.

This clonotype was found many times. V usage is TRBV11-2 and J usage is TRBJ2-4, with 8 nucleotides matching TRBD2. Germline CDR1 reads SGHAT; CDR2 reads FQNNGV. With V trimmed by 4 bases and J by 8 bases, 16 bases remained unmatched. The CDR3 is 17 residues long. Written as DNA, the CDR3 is TGTGCCAGCAGCTCCCAGGCGCGGGGGGTACTTTCTGACATTCAGTACTTC. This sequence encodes CASSSQARGVLSDIQYF.

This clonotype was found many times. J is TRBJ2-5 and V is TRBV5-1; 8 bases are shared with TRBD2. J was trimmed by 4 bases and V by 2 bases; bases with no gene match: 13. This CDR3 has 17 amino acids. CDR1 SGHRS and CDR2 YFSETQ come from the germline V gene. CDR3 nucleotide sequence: TGCGCCAGCAGCTTAGGTGGCGGGGGGCTCTACGTAGAGACCCAGTACTTC. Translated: CASSLGGGGLYVETQYF.

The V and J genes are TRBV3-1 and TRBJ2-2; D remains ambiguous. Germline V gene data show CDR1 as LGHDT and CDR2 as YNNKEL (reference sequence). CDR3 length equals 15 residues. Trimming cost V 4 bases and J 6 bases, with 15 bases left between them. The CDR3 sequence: CASSRLTAGPGELFF. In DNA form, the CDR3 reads TGTGCCAGCAGCCGCCTTACAGCCGGTCCCGGGGAGCTGTTTTTT.

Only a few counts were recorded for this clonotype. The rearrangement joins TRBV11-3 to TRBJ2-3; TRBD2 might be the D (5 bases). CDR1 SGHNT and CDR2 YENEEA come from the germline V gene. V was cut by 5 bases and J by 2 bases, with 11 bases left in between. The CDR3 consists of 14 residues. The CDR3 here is CASSSTRTTDTQYF. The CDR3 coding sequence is TGTGCCAGCAGCAGTACTAGGACCACAGATACGCAGTATTTT.

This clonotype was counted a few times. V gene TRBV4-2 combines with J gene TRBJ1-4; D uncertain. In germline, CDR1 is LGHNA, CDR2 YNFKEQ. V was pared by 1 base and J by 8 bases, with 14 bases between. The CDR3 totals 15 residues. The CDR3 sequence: CASSQGLTGWEKLFF. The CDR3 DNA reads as TGTGCCAGCAGCCAAGGTTTGACGGGTTGGGAAAAACTGTTTTTT.

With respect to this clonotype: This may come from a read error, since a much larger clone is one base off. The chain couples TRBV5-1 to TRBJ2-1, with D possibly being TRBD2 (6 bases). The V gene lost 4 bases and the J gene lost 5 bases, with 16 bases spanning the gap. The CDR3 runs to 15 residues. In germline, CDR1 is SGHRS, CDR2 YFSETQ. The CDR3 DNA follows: TGCGCCAGCAGCCACGCCGGGACTGGCAACAATGAGCAGTTCTTC. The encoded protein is CASSHAGTGNNEQFF.

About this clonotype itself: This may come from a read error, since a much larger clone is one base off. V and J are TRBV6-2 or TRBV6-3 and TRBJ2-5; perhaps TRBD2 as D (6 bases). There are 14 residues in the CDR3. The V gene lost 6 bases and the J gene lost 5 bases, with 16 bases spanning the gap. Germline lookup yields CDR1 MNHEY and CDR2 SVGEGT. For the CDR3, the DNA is TGTGCCAGCAGGTATCGGGCTAGCGTGGAGACCCAGTACTTC. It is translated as CASRYRASVETQYF.

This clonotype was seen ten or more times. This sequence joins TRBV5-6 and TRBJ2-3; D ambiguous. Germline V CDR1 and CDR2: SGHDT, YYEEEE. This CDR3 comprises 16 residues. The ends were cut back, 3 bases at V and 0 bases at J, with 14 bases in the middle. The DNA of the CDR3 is TGTGCCAGCAGCTCGACCCCTGGCGCTAGCACAGATACGCAGTATTTT. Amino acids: CASSSTPGASTDTQYF.

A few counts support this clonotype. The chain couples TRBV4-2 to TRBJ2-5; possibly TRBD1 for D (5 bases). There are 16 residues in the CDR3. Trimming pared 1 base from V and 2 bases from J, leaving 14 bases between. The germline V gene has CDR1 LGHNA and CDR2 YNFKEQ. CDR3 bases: TGTGCCAGCAGCCAAGGACAGACGGATCCACAAGAGACCCAGTACTTC. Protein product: CASSQGQTDPQETQYF.

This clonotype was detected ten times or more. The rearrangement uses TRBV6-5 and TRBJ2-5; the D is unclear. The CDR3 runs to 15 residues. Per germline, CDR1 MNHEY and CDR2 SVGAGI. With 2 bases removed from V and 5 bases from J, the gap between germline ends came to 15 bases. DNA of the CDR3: TGTGCCAGCAGTTACGGGCCAGGTTCAAGGGAGACCCAGTACTTC. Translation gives CASSYGPGSRETQYF.

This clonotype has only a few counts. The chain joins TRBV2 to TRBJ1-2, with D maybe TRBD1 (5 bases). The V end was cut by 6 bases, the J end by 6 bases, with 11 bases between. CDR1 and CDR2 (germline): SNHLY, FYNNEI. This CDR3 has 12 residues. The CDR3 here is CASSVTDHGYTF. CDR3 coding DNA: TGTGCCAGCAGCGTGACAGATCATGGCTACACCTTC.

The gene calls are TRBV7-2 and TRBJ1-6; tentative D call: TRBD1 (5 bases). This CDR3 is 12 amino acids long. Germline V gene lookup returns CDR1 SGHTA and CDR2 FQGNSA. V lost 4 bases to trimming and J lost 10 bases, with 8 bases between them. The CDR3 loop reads CASSSWGSPLHF. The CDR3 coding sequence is TGTGCCAGCAGCTCCTGGGGGTCACCCCTCCACTTT. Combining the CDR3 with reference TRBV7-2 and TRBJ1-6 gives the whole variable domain GAGVSQSPSNKVTEKGKDVELRCDPISGHTALYWYRQSLGQGLEFLIYFQGNSAPDKSGLPSDRFSAERTGGSVSTLTIQRTQQEDSAVYLCASSSWGSPLHFGNGTRLTVT.

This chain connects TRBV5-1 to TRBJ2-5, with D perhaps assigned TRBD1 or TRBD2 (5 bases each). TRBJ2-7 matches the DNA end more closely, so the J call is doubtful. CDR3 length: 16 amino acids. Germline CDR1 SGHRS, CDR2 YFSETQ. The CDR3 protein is CASSLGHQSRAYEQYF. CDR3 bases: TGCGCCAGCAGCTTAGGACACCAGTCGCGGGCCTACGAGCAGTACTTC.

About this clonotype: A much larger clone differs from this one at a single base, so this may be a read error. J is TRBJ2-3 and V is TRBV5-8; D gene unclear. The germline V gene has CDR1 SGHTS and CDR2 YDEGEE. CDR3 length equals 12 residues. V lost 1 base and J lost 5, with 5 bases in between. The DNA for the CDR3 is TGTGCCAGCAGCTTGTGGTTAGATACGCAGTATTTT. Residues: CASSLWLDTQYF.

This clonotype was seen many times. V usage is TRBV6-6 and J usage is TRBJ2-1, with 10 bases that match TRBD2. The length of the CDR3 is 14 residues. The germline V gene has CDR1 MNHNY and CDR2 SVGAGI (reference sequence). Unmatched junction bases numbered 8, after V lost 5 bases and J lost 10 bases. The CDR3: CASSPSGGAREQFF. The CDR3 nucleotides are TGTGCCAGCAGTCCGAGCGGGGGGGCTAGGGAGCAGTTCTTC.

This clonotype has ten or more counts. CDR3: CASSLAASGGQETQYF. CDR3 nucleotides: TGTGCCAGCAGCTTAGCGGCTAGCGGGGGTCAAGAGACCCAGTACTTC. The rearrangement joins TRBV7-2 to TRBJ2-5, with 10 bases matching TRBD2. With V trimmed by 0 bases and J by 2 bases, 3 bases remained unmatched. Germline loops: CDR1 SGHTA, CDR2 FQGNSA. The length of the CDR3 is 16 residues.

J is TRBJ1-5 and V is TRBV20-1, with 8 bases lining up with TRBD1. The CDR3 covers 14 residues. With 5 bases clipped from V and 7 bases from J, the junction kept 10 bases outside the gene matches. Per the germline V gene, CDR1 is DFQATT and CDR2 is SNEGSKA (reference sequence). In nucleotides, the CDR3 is TGCAGTGCTCTGCTCGACAGGGGAAGACAGCCCCAGCATTTT. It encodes CSALLDRGRQPQHF.